The 21 T cell receptor beta chains listed next were all sequenced from one sample in a study of T-cell reconstitution after alpha-beta-depleted transplantation in children. TCRbeta library preparation incorporated unique molecular identifiers. MiXCR, run by TCRdb on the PCR reads, gives a single entry per CDR3 protein. This sample carries 490,000 or so distinct CDR3 sequences, 8% to 11% of them seen once, and the ten largest clones take around 2.2%. This specimen consisted of PBMCs, obtained before TCRalphabeta/CD19-depleted stem cell transplant. These receptor sequences come from a child aged 2-15 years with inherited bone marrow failure, due to receive a stem cell transplant.

This clonotype was detected a few times. V usage is TRBV12-3 or TRBV12-4 and J usage is TRBJ1-2; TRBD1 is a possible D gene (6 bases). This CDR3 spans 17 amino acids. V lost 4 bases and J 5 bases, leaving 23 bases between the germline ends. For the CDR3, the DNA is TGTGCCAGCAGTTGGGCATCGGGGGGGCCCGACCCTTATGGCTACACCTTC. It codes for CASSWASGGPDPYGYTF.

This clonotype was counted ten times or more. The chain recombines TRBV20-1 with TRBJ2-1; 8 nucleotides agree with TRBD2. Trimming took 6 bases from V and 0 from J; bases not matched to a gene: 7. Looked up from germline, CDR1 is DFQATT and CDR2 is SNEGSKA (reference sequence). The CDR3 consists of 15 residues. The CDR3 DNA follows: TGCAGTGCGGTTTGGAGCGGGAGCTCCTACAATGAGCAGTTCTTC. Translated: CSAVWSGSSYNEQFF.

In this sample, this clonotype turned up many times. The V gene is TRBV7-2, the J gene TRBJ1-1, with D maybe TRBD1 (6 bases). Germline assignment: CDR1 SGHTA and CDR2 FQGNSA. V lost 0 bases, J lost 4 bases, and 9 bases lay in between. This CDR3 region has 14 residues. Here the CDR3 reads CASSLAFRGTEAFF. The CDR3 DNA follows: TGTGCCAGCAGCTTAGCGTTCAGGGGCACTGAAGCTTTCTTT.

The V gene is TRBV20-1, the J gene TRBJ2-7, with TRBD2 matching 12 bases. Germline-derived CDR1 and CDR2 are DFQATT and SNEGSKA (reference sequence). CDR3 length: 13 residues. J was trimmed by 6 bases and V by 7 bases; bases with no gene match: 7. CDR3 amino acids: CSGLLAGGREQYF. DNA for the CDR3: TGCAGTGGCCTACTAGCGGGAGGACGCGAGCAGTACTTC.

This clonotype has ten or more counts. The rearrangement uses TRBV12-3 or TRBV12-4 and TRBJ2-1; D is undetermined. The CDR3 extends over 13 amino acids. Trimming shortened V by 5 bases and J by 5 bases, and 10 bases separated the two germline ends. The CDR3 bases are TGTGCCAGCAGTAACCTCAAGAACAATGAGCAGTTCTTC. Residues: CASSNLKNNEQFF.

This clonotype was seen at least ten times. V and J are TRBV5-1 and TRBJ2-7; 11 bases map to TRBD2. CDR1 and CDR2 from the germline V gene are SGHRS and YFSETQ. Trimming took 5 bases from V and 5 from J; bases not matched to a gene: 9. The CDR3 contains 15 residues. CDR3 coding DNA: TGCGCCAGCAGTTCGTTAGCGGGAGGGGAAAACGAGCAGTACTTC. It encodes CASSSLAGGENEQYF.

Note on this clonotype: A read error may be the cause here, since a much bigger clone is one base away. J is TRBJ2-7 and V is TRBV5-4; TRBD1 matches at 8 bases. Germline V gene lookup returns CDR1 SGHNT and CDR2 YYREEE (reference sequence). After removal of 4 bases from V and 3 bases from J, the junction contained 3 bases not matched to a gene. This CDR3 is built from 13 residues. CDR3 in DNA: TGTGCCAGCAGCCGGGACAGGAACTACGAGCAGTACTTC. Its protein is CASSRDRNYEQYF.

This clonotype was seen a few times. CDR3 protein: CASSQVSGRLDYEQYF. CDR3 DNA: TGTGCCAGCAGCCAAGTTAGCGGGAGGCTCGACTACGAGCAGTACTTC. The chain uses TRBV3-1 and TRBJ2-7, with 10 bases fitting TRBD2. The ends lost 1 base at V and 3 bases at J; junction bases unmatched: 6. The germline V gene encodes CDR1 LGHDT and CDR2 YNNKEL (reference sequence). The CDR3 consists of 16 residues.

This clonotype occurred many times. This chain uses TRBV5-6 with TRBJ1-4, with D perhaps TRBD1 (6 bases). Deletions cut 4 bases from V and 5 bases from J, with 15 bases between. From germline, CDR1 is SGHDT and CDR2 YYEEEE. The CDR3 spans 15 residues. CDR3 residues: CASSLIGQINEKLFF. The CDR3 coding sequence is TGTGCCAGCAGCCTGATCGGACAGATAAATGAAAAACTGTTTTTT.

This clonotype showed up just a few times. The chain combines TRBV4-3 with TRBJ2-1; TRBD2 matches at 9 bases. The CDR3 consists of 19 residues. Trimming cost V 1 base and J 3 bases; bases outside gene matches: 13. Germline CDR1 LGHNA, CDR2 YSLEER. The CDR3 loop is CASSQGELAGPLHYNEQFF. In DNA form, the CDR3 reads TGCGCCAGCAGCCAAGGCGAACTAGCGGGCCCCCTCCACTACAATGAGCAGTTCTTC.

This clonotype came up many times. J is TRBJ2-3 and V is TRBV4-3, with 10 positions matching TRBD2. Germline values: CDR1 LGHNA, CDR2 YSLEER. The CDR3 length is 18 residues. V dropped 0 bases and J dropped 3; count of bases not matched to a gene: 9. CDR3 DNA: TGCGCCAGCAGCCAAGAAGTCCCTAGCGGGAGTTTAACAGATACGCAGTATTTT. It yields the protein CASSQEVPSGSLTDTQYF.

The rearrangement uses TRBV20-1 and TRBJ2-7; 10 bases map to TRBD2. V shed 2 bases, J shed 0 bases, and the junction held 4 bases outside the gene matches. CDR1 is DFQATT, CDR2 SNEGSKA, per germline (reference sequence). This CDR3 contains 15 residues. For the CDR3, the DNA is TGCAGTGCTAGAAACGGACTAGCGGCCTCCTACGAGCAGTACTTC. This encodes CSARNGLAASYEQYF.

This clonotype was recorded at least ten times. The chain has TRBV20-1 and TRBJ2-1, with 15 bases matching TRBD2. The V segment lost 6 bases and the J segment 4 bases; nucleotides outside the gene matches: 16. The germline gives CDR1 DFQATT, CDR2 SNEGSKA (reference sequence). The CDR3 runs 19 residues. Here the CDR3 DNA reads TGCAGTGCACATGGGACTAGCGGGAGGCACCAACAACGATACAATGAGCAGTTCTTC. Its translation is CSAHGTSGRHQQRYNEQFF.

This clonotype has at least ten counts. The chain couples TRBV6-2 or TRBV6-3 to TRBJ2-7, with unresolved D. The CDR3 is 16 residues long. The V end was cut by 2 bases, the J end by 3 bases, with 17 bases between. Germline V lookup: CDR1 MNHEY, CDR2 SVGEGT. CDR3 nucleotide sequence: TGTGCCAGCAGTTACCTATACTCTCTAGAAGACTACGAGCAGTACTTC. It yields the protein CASSYLYSLEDYEQYF.

The chain recombines TRBV19 with TRBJ2-5, with 9 bases matching TRBD2. The CDR3 is 17 residues long. The ends lost 2 bases at V and 1 base at J; junction bases unmatched: 8. CDR1 is LNHDA and CDR2 is SQIVND in the germline V gene (reference sequence). The DNA for the CDR3 is TGTGCCAGTAGTATACTCAACGTAGCGGGAGTCCAAGAGACCCAGTACTTC. Protein product: CASSILNVAGVQETQYF.

This clonotype was recorded at least ten times. The V call is TRBV7-9, the J call TRBJ2-7; D unresolved. The CDR3 has 14 amino acids. V lost 1 base, J lost 3 bases, and 10 bases lay in between. The germline CDR1 and CDR2 sequences are SEHNR and FQNEAQ (reference sequence). The CDR3: CASSLGSHSYEQYF. CDR3 coding DNA: TGTGCCAGCAGCTTAGGGTCGCATAGCTACGAGCAGTACTTC. The entire variable domain, with the rest obtained from reference TRBV7-9 and TRBJ2-7, is as follows: DTGVSQNPRHKITKRGQNVTFRCDPISEHNRLYWYRQTLGQGPEFLTYFQNEAQLEKSRLLSDRFSAERPKGSFSTLEIQRTEQGDSAMYLCASSLGSHSYEQYFGPGTRLTVT.

This clonotype was found a few times. The chain is built from TRBV12-3 or TRBV12-4 and TRBJ2-1, with D perhaps TRBD1 (5 bases). The CDR3 covers 16 residues. With 5 bases removed from V and 5 bases from J, the gap between germline ends came to 19 bases. CDR3 in amino acids: CASSKRVGVTDNEQFF. The CDR3 DNA is TGTGCCAGCAGTAAACGCGTAGGGGTTACGGACAATGAGCAGTTCTTC.

At least ten counts were recorded for this clonotype. The rearrangement uses TRBV27 and TRBJ1-1; 7 bases align to TRBD1. In germline, CDR1 is MNHEY, CDR2 SMNVEV (reference sequence). The length of the CDR3 is 12 residues. Unmatched junction bases numbered 5, after V lost 5 bases and J lost 8 bases. CDR3: CASSGQDREAFF. The CDR3 region has the DNA TGTGCCAGCAGTGGCCAGGACAGGGAAGCTTTCTTT.

This clonotype was counted ten times or more. The chain joins TRBV5-1 to TRBJ2-1; D is possibly TRBD1 or TRBD2 (7 bases each). Germline V gives CDR1 SGHRS, CDR2 YFSETQ. CDR3 size: 14 residues. Trimming pared 2 bases from V and 6 bases from J, leaving 12 bases between. Here the CDR3 reads CASSFAGDSNEQFF. CDR3 DNA: TGCGCCAGCAGCTTCGCGGGGGACAGCAATGAGCAGTTCTTC.

Concerning this clonotype: This may stem from a read error, because a much larger clone lies one nucleotide away. The V and J genes are TRBV4-3 and TRBJ2-1; 8 bases fit TRBD1. This CDR3 spans 16 amino acids. CDR1 is LGHNA and CDR2 is YSLEER in the germline V gene. Trimming cost V 4 bases and J 7 bases; bases outside gene matches: 12. CDR3 region: CASSRGFYRGENEQFF. The CDR3 DNA follows: TGCGCCAGCAGCCGAGGCTTTTACAGGGGGGAGAATGAGCAGTTCTTC.

The V gene is TRBV24-1, the J gene TRBJ2-1, with 15 positions matching TRBD2. V shed 5 bases and J 1 base; nucleotides not matched to a gene: 17. This CDR3 spans 22 amino acids. Germline V lookup: CDR1 KGHDR, CDR2 SFDVKD. The CDR3 region has the DNA TGTGCCACCAGTGGGGGGGCAGGCTCAGGACTAGCGGGAGGGGTTTCCTACAATGAGCAGTTCTTC. Its translation is CATSGGAGSGLAGGVSYNEQFF.